Listed here is a single T cell receptor beta chain. Its antigen target is currently unknown. Per-base qualities were not stored, and no clone one base away is much larger. The data were obtained in a study of shared clonotypes between healthy human individuals (dated by TCRdb to 2020 to 2022). Study-wide context: The cohort included three men and two women between 18 and 49 years of age. To estimate repertoire size and how much clonotype sharing occurs between individuals, the study deeply sequenced the blood TCR repertoires of roughly 5 healthy adults. To increase sequencing depth and limit assay-specific biases, different laboratories used diverse techniques to prepare libraries and sequence TCR repertoires. For each donor, CD4 naive and CD4 memory were each run on three plates, CD8 naive on two plates, and CD8 memory on one plate. Each donor's leukapheresis produced roughly between roughly 0.85 and 9.5 billion PBMCs. Points the paper makes about the study in general: When four donors were compared, the shared fraction of clonotypes was 5% to 6.5% for naive CD4, 3.5% to 4% for naive CD8, roughly 2.5% for memory CD4, and less than 0.5% for memory CD8. Incomplete sequencing was indicated by rarefaction of sorted-subset datasets, despite the large sequencing depth. Estimated clonotype richness was generally larger for naive than for memory subsets. Pairwise subsampling indicated that sequencing depth was expected to affect the degree of clonotype sharing among donors. Because the study included a small number of donors, the genetic and exposure-history diversity represented was limited. Sampling was restricted to blood, and TCR repertoires in tissues likely differ from the TCR repertoires found in blood. Compared with non-shared clonotypes, the clonotypes found in all four sorted-subset donors had higher generation probabilities.

TCR CDR3 regions were amplified from genomic DNA by multiplex PCR using the deep immunoSEQ assay. Extracted genomic DNA from each cell subset was spread evenly across all wells of several immunoSEQ 96-well plates, with each plate serving as a replicate. For sorted subsets, 200 to 250 ng of genomic DNA, equivalent to some 30,000 T cell genomes, went into each replicate PCR. The purified libraries were quantified using a Qubit 3.0 fluorometer, sized with a Bioanalyzer 2100, and then quantified again using the KAPA Library Quantification kit. Every immunoSEQ 96-well plate was sequenced on a separate single-read 150-cycle Illumina NextSeq 550 flow cell. Turning to the authors' computational methods: Because the immunoSEQ output included only junctional sequences and no quality scores, the filtering could not be the same as the filtering used for full-length reads. To assign V/J genes and CDR3, sequences were annotated against IMGT germline references using PyIR, a Python wrapper for IgBLAST v1.9. Reads with weak V/J assignments (E-value above 1e-6), missing CDR3, stop codons, out-of-frame junctions, or ambiguous translated residues were removed. A V3J clonotype was defined by an identical inferred V gene, J gene, and CDR3 amino acid sequence. To compute the percentage overlap between repertoires, the number of shared unique clonotypes was divided by the size of the smaller repertoire. Richness of each repertoire was evaluated using RTK rarefaction, the Chao1 estimator, and Recon v2.1 estimates of unobserved clonotypes. For all TCRbeta clonotypes obtained by the gDNA method from four donors, generation probabilities were computed with OLGA. Held by TCRdb, this immuneACCESS table contains in-frame sequences only and omits some clones. Under half of the omission traces to an unresolved V gene where checked; the cause of the rest is unknown. D and trimming were read from the DNA, whereas the V and J calls and clone size are those reported in that table. This sample is represented by over a million clones; approximately 98% of them were singletons. The biggest ten clones account for about 0.42% of the sample.

The donors were healthy, HIV-negative adults who had no recently reported acute infections or vaccinations. Every donor was a Caucasian adult living in Nashville, Tennessee, USA. CD4+ T cells were enriched by magnetic negative selection, after which naive cells were positively selected on CD45RA and the negative fraction was taken as the memory subset. Blood was obtained by leukapheresis, after which PBMCs were separated by Ficoll-Histopaque density gradient centrifugation and cryopreserved in liquid nitrogen vapor phase. Analytical flow cytometry was used to check the purity and quantity of every magnetically sorted T cell population. Genomic DNA was isolated from every sorted fraction and measured by UV absorbance on a Nanodrop 2000c. The cysteine opens and the phenylalanine closes a CDR3 of 16 amino acids. The retained sequence is limited to the CDR3, 48 bases, with the frame set at the first base. Here V drops 1 base and J drops 1 base, and the junction holds 6 bases not matched to any gene. Reading the germline V gene gives CDR1 SGHRS and CDR2 YFSETQ.

The TCR sequence derives from a man under 40 in good health. Sequencing used naive CD4+ T cells sorted from blood. The cell subset or site label here, explained by the study, means: CD45RA+ positively selected. The V and J segments used are TRBV5-1 and TRBJ2-7; TRBD2 lines up with 9 middle nucleotides. For the CDR3, the sequence is CASSLPPAGGSYEQYF. The sequence in DNA is TGCGCCAGCAGCTTGCCCCCAGCGGGAGGATCCTACGAGCAGTACTTC.